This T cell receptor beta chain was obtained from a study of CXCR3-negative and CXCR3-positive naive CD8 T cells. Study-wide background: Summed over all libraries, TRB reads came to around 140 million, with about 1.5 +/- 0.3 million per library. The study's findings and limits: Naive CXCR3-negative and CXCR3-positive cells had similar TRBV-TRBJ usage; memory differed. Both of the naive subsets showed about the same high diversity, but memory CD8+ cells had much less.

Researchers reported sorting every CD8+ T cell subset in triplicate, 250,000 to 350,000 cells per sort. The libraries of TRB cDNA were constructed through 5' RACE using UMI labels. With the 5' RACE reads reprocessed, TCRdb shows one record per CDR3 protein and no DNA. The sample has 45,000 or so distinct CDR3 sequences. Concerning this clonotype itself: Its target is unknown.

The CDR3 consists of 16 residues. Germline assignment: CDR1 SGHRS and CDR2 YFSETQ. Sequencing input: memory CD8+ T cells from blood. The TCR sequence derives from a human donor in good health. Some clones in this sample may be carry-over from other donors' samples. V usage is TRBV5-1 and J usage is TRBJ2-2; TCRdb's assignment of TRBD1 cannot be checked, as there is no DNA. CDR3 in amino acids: CASSLLGAAGTGELFF.